These T cell receptor beta chains were read from a single sample in a study of T cells in Graves' hyperthyroidism and ophthalmopathy. Each CDR3 protein is one row after TCRdb ran MiXCR on the multiplex PCR reads. The data show about 420,000 distinct CDR3 sequences, 15% to 18% seen once. The sample comprised blood. These receptors came from a woman under 30 with Graves' hyperthyroidism. CDR3s include the opening cysteine and the closing phenylalanine or tryptophan.

V gene	J gene	CDR3 protein
TRBV11-3	TRBJ2-3	CASSLITDTQYF
TRBV6-1	TRBJ1-5	CASWGAGGDQPQHF
TRBV5-1	TRBJ2-1	CASSRSGGGSSYNEQFF
TRBV10-3	TRBJ1-5	CAISENNYQPQHF
TRBV11-3	TRBJ2-5	CASSLEGSETQYF
TRBV7-8	TRBJ2-2	CASSLTGRELFF
TRBV4-1	TRBJ2-7	CASSQVADEQYF
TRBV29-1	TRBJ1-2	CSVELERGYTF
TRBV20-1	TRBJ2-1	CSARVEDEQFF
TRBV14	TRBJ2-1	CASSQGLAHNEQFF
TRBV9	TRBJ2-5	CASSGLAGIQETQYF
TRBV7-9	TRBJ2-1	CASSPGTGFLSSYNEQFF
TRBV9	TRBJ2-1	CASSVHGQGIYNEQFF
TRBV30	TRBJ2-1	CAWSGINEQFF
TRBV10-3	TRBJ2-3	CAITSGGLSTDTQYF
TRBV27	TRBJ2-7	CASSTSGNTYEQYF
TRBV13	TRBJ2-3	CASSLLTSGTSTDTQYF
TRBV20-1	TRBJ1-2	CSARDGGIVLGGYTF
TRBV5-8	TRBJ2-1	CASSLAAGGPGEQFF
TRBV6-1	TRBJ1-2	CASSEDPRNDGYTF
TRBV27	TRBJ2-1	CASSPIGGGFNEQFF
TRBV19	TRBJ1-5	CASSTGGRDNQPQHF
TRBV3-1	TRBJ1-5	CASSLGWQPQHF
TRBV20-1	TRBJ2-7	CSARTSGRDEQYF
TRBV6-1	TRBJ2-1	CASGASGLPNEQFF
TRBV13	TRBJ2-1	CASSPTLLGYNEQFF
TRBV19	TRBJ2-6	CASTPPRRSSGANVLTF
TRBV12-3/TRBV12-4	TRBJ1-6	CASSRQGSGSPLHF
TRBV4-1	TRBJ2-7	CASSPSMGGGYEQYF
TRBV19	TRBJ2-1	CASSISVAGKDEQFF
TRBV7-3	TRBJ2-3	CASSIPSARWADTQYF
TRBV7-6	TRBJ2-1	CASSSDAIGNERFF
TRBV6-1	TRBJ1-5	CASSYAARPQHF
TRBV5-1	TRBJ2-5	CASSLGKGHRETQYF
TRBV3-1	TRBJ2-3	CASSQELAGADTQYF
TRBV20-1	TRBJ2-1	CSAKLAGGPRYNEQFF
TRBV7-3	TRBJ2-7	CASSLSGFGSEQYF
TRBV20-1	TRBJ2-5	CSAQDSGEKETQYF
TRBV10-3	TRBJ2-2	CAIMENTGELFF
TRBV4-1	TRBJ2-5	CASSQLRGGGQQETQYF
TRBV2	TRBJ2-1	CASIRGTTGSNEQFF
TRBV11-3	TRBJ2-5	CASSASREGLAVETQYF
TRBV13	TRBJ2-5	CASSQKSKGQGIRETQYF
TRBV20-1	TRBJ2-1	CSALSWASGRDNEQFF
TRBV18	TRBJ2-3	CASSPPRTRERDTQYF
TRBV3-1	TRBJ2-5	CASSQDLPSGSSRETQYF